This T cell receptor (beta chain) was identified in a study of blood T cell repertoires in COVID-19 (dated by TCRdb to the early 2020s). For the wider study: Samples from collaborators originated in the United States, Italy and Spain and spanned both the acute and convalescent phases of COVID-19. The repertoires were made available in a free public database intended to serve as a resource for research on the immune response to SARS-CoV-2. The prospective study material was composed of cDNA or gDNA derived from T cells, B-cell-depleted T cells, or PBMCs. The samples were drawn from the first 160 participants of the ongoing ImmuneRACE study and from more than 1,000 subjects provided by 6 global collaborators. Sample metadata almost always included a de-identified subject ID, COVID-19 status, age in years and sex. Where available, HLA class I and class II types were taken from metadata supplied by the sample provider and were not determined by assay-based typing. Subjects who had been exposed to COVID-19, were actively infected with it, or had recovered from it provided the deeply sampled blood TCRbeta repertoires that made up the dataset. Study-wide findings and limitations: The quantity of clinical and demographic metadata differed by source and by participant and was supplied without curation.

V is pruned by 1 base and J by 7 bases, leaving 5 bases of the junction without a gene match. CDR1 and CDR2 (SGHKS, YYEKEE) derive from the germline V gene (reference sequence). The CDR3 runs 16 residues from the cysteine to the phenylalanine. The only DNA kept is the CDR3, 48 bases in frame from the first base. TCRbeta CDR3 regions were amplified from genomic DNA by means of the immunoSEQ Assay, a bias-controlled multiplex PCR. The original methods were these. Within the assay, amplification of reference gene primers was used to estimate how many nucleated cells each sample contained. Sequence reads were collapsed and filtered to measure the absolute abundance of every unique TCRbeta CDR3 rearrangement. For each sample, productive Simpson clonality was calculated by taking the square root of Simpson's diversity index across productive rearrangements. Held by TCRdb, this immuneACCESS table contains in-frame sequences only and omits some clones. Under half of the omission traces to an unresolved V gene where checked; the cause of the rest is unknown. V and J calls and clone size are those listed in that table; D and trimming were worked out from the DNA. The sample yields under 250,000 clones; approximately 89% were counted once. The ten largest clones capture about 5% of the sample.

A remark on this clone: The target of this receptor is not known. No quality values exist for individual bases; no much larger clone is one base distant.

Whole blood was collected in K2EDTA tubes by collaborating institutions according to the institutions' own protocols. For TCRbeta analysis, collaborators shipped samples in one of three forms: frozen whole blood, isolated PBMCs, or DNA extracted from either of those sample types. The receptor comes from a woman aged 40 to 50 with acute or convalescent COVID-19. The chain employs TRBV5-5 and TRBJ1-4, and TRBD1 matches 12 of the central bases. The sequencing sample was made of peripheral blood. The CDR3 loop reads CASSLIGTGGGEKLFF. The sequenced DNA is TGTGCCAGCAGCTTGATAGGGACAGGGGGCGGTGAAAAACTGTTTTTT.